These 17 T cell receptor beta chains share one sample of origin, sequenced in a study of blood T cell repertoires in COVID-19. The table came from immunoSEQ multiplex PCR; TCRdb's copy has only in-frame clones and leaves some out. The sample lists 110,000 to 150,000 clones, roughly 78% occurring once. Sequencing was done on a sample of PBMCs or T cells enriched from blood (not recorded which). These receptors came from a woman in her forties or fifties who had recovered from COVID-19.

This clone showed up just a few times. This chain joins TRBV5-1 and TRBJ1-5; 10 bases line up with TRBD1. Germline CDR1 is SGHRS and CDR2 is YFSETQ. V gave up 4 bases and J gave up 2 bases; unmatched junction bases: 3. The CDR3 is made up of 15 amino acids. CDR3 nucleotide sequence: TGCGCCAGCAGCCCGGGGACAGGGGGCAATCAGCCCCAGCATTTT. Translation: CASSPGTGGNQPQHF. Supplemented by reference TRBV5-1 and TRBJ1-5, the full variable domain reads KAGVTQTPRYLIKTRGQQVTLSCSPISGHRSVSWYQQTPGQGLQFLFEYFSETQRNKGNFPGRFSGRQFSNSRSEMNVSTLELGDSALYLCASSPGTGGNQPQHFGDGTRLSIL.

The CDR3 loop is CASSQVYNSGNTIYF. DNA for the CDR3: TGCGCCAGCAGCCAAGTGTACAACAGTGGAAACACCATATATTTT. The gene calls are TRBV4-1 and TRBJ1-3; D is unclear. Germline V lookup: CDR1 MGHRA, CDR2 YSYEKL. The CDR3 length is 15 residues. V lost 1 base, J lost 3 bases, and 10 bases lay in between.

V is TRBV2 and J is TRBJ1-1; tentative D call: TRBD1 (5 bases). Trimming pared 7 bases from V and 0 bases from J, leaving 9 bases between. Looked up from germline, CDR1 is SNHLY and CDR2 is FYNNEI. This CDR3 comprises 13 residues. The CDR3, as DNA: TGTGCCAGCATAAGGGACTTGAACACTGAAGCTTTCTTT. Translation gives CASIRDLNTEAFF.

As DNA, the CDR3 is TGTGCCAGCTCCGGCCTTTTGAGGAACGAGCAGTACGTC. Its protein product is CASSGLLRNEQYV. This chain connects TRBV18 to TRBJ2-7; D unresolved. Trimming removed 6 bases from V and 5 bases from J, with 14 bases in between. The CDR3 is 13 residues long. Germline-derived CDR1 and CDR2 are KGHSH and LQKENI.

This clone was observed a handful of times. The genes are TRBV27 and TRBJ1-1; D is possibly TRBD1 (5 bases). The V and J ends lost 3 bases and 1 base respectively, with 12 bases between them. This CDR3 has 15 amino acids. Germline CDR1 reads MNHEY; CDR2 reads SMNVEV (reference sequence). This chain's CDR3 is CASSLRQGSNTEAFF. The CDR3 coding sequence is TGTGCCAGCAGTTTGAGGCAGGGCTCGAACACTGAAGCTTTCTTT.

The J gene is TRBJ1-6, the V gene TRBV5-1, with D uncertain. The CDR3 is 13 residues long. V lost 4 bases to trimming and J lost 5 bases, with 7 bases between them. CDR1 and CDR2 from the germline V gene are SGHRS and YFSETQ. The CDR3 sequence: CASSSENNSPLHF. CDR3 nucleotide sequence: TGCGCCAGCAGCAGTGAGAATAATTCACCCCTCCACTTT.

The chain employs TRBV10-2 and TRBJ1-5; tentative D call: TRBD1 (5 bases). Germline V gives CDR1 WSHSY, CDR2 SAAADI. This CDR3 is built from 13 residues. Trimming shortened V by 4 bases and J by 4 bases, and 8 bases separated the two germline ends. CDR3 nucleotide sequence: TGCGCCAGCAGTGGGGGCATTAATCAGCCCCAGCATTTT. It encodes CASSGGINQPQHF.

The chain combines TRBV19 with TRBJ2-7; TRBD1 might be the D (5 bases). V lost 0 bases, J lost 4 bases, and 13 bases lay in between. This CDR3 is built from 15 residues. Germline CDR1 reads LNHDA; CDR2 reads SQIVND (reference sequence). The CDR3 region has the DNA TGTGCCAGTAGTATAGAGGCAGGGCGGACGTACGAGCAGTACTTC. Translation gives CASSIEAGRTYEQYF. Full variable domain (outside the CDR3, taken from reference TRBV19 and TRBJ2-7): DGGITQSPKYLFRKEGQNVTLSCEQNLNHDAMYWYRQDPGQGLRLIYYSQIVNDFQKGDIAEGYSVSREKKESFPLTVTSAQKNPTAFYLCASSIEAGRTYEQYFGPGTRLTVT.

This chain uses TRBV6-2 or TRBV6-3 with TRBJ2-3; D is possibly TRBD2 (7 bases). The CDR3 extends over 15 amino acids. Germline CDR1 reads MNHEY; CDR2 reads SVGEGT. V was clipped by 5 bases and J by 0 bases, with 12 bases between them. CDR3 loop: CASSPRGASTDTQYF. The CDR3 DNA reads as TGTGCCAGCAGTCCCCGGGGGGCTAGCACAGATACGCAGTATTTT.

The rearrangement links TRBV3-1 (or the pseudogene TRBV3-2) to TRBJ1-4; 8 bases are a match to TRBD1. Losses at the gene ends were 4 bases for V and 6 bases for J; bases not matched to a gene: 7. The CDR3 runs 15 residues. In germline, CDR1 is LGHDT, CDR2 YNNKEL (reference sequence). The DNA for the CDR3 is TGTGCCAGCAGCCCCGGACAGGGTCGATATGAAAAACTGTTTTTT. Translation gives CASSPGQGRYEKLFF.

The CDR3 DNA follows: TGTGCCAGCAGTTTACTGCGGGGGGCAACAAACTATGGCTACACCTTC. This sequence encodes CASSLLRGATNYGYTF. This rearrangement joins TRBV28 to TRBJ1-2; D may be TRBD1 (6 bases). Germline assignment: CDR1 MDHEN and CDR2 SYDVKM. V gave up 2 bases and J gave up 2 bases, with 15 bases separating them. The CDR3 spans 16 residues.

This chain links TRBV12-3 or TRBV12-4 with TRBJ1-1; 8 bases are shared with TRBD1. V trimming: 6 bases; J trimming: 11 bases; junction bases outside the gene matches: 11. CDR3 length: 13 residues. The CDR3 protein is CASSTGQGQRAFF. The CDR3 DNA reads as TGTGCCAGCAGCACAGGACAGGGCCAGCGTGCTTTCTTT.

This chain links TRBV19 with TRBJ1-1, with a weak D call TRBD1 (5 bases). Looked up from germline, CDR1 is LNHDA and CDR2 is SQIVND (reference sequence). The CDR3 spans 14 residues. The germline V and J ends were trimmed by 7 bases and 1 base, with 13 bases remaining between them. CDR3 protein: CASKILGGNTEAFF. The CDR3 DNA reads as TGTGCCAGTAAAATTCTCGGGGGGAACACTGAAGCTTTCTTT.

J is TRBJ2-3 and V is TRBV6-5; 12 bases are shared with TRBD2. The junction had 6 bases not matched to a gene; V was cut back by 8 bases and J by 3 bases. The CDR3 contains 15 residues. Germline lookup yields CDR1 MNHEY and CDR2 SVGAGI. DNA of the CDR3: TGTGCCAGCCTAGCGGGGGGGCTCGGGACAGATACGCAGTATTTT. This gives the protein CASLAGGLGTDTQYF.

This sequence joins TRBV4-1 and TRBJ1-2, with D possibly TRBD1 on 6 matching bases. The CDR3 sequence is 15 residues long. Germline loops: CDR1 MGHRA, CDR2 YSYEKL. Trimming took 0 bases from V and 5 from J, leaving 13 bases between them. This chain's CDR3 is CASSQDRTEYYGYTF. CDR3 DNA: TGCGCCAGCAGCCAAGATCGGACAGAGTATTATGGCTACACCTTC.

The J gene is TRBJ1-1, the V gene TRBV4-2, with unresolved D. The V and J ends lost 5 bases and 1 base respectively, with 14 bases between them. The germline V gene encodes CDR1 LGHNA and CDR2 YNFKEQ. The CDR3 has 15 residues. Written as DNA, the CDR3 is TGTGCCAGCAGCTCGGCGGGCAGTCAGAACACTGAAGCTTTCTTT. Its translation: CASSSAGSQNTEAFF.

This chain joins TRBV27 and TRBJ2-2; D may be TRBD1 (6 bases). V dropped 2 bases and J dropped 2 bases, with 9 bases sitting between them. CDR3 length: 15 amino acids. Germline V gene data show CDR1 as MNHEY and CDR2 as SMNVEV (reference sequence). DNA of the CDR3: TGTGCCAGCAGTTTACAGGGGCCCAACACCGGGGAGCTGTTTTTT. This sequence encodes CASSLQGPNTGELFF.